One T cell receptor beta chain is described in this entry. Sequenced by immunoSEQ multiplex PCR; TCRdb stores in-frame clones only, minus some. The table lists approximately 210,000 clones, roughly nine tenths of them singletons, with 0.7% to 0.85% in the top ten. The data belong to a study of blood T cell repertoires in COVID-19. Looking at the study overall: The origin of the acute and convalescent COVID-19 samples was the United States, Italy and Spain. Sample material is recorded as cDNA or gDNA derived from T cells, B-cell-depleted T cells, or PBMCs.

The TCR sequence derives from a woman aged 70-85 years with acute or convalescent COVID-19. Sequences were obtained from peripheral blood.

The DNA for the CDR3 is TGCGCCAGCAGCTTGAAACGGGACACTGAAGCTTTCTTT. This gives the protein CASSLKRDTEAFF. The V and J genes are TRBV5-1 and TRBJ1-1; D remains ambiguous. Looked up from germline, CDR1 is SGHRS and CDR2 is YFSETQ. V was clipped by 1 base and J by 3 bases, with 7 bases between them. CDR3 size: 13 residues.